This T cell receptor (beta chain) was observed in a study of T cells in Graves' hyperthyroidism and ophthalmopathy. This clonotype was seen repeatedly, ten times or more. V lost 6 bases, J lost 1 base, and 5 bases stayed unmatched. This CDR3 is built from 16 residues. Germline V CDR1 and CDR2: MNHNS, SASEGT. Amplified TCR beta CDR3 regions derived from RNA transcripts. In the first-round RT-PCR of the TCR CDR3, the HTBI primer set was used. Each CDR3 protein gets one entry after TCRdb re-called the multiplex PCR reads with MiXCR. The sample yields a few hundred thousand distinct CDR3 sequences, 14% seen once.

This sequence joins TRBV6-1 and TRBJ2-6; 8 bases map to TRBD1. Sequencing was done on a sample of blood. The sequence was obtained from a woman aged 18-29 years with Graves' hyperthyroidism. DNA of the CDR3: TGTGCCAGCAGGGCCTGGACAGGGTCTGGGGCCAACGTCCTGACTTTC. Translation gives CASRAWTGSGANVLTF.